This TCR beta chain was sequenced for a study of CD8 T cells in ankylosing spondylitis. The study's findings and limits: A number of the motif variants had already been described in reactive arthritis synovial fluid and blood. Disease-linked clones were found to be CD8+ and relatively rare in peripheral blood. Ankylosing spondylitis blood seemed to carry a telltale TCR beta motif made of several highly homologous variants.

In TCRdb, the 5' RACE reads were re-called with MiXCR into one record per CDR3 protein. Of over 700,000 distinct CDR3 sequences in the sample, roughly 20% were seen once. V was clipped by 3 bases and J by 4 bases, with 9 bases between them. Germline CDR1 LGHDT, CDR2 YNNKEL (reference sequence). The CDR3 totals 13 residues. For this clonotype: The antigen is not known.

The sequence came from a male donor with ankylosing spondylitis. The chain couples TRBV3-1 to TRBJ2-5, with D maybe TRBD2 (6 bases). Sequencing input: blood, either unsorted or a sorted T cell fraction (not recorded which). In DNA, the CDR3 is TGTGCCAGCAGCCATCACGGGGGAGAGACCCAGTACTTC. It codes for CASSHHGGETQYF.